This TCR beta chain is from a study of T cell repertoires in ileal Crohn's disease. Study details: Patients had a median approximately 7.2-year disease duration, and about 36% were active smokers. Findings and caveats of the study: Compared with CD4 T cells, sorted CD8 cells carried more expanded clones.

Around 0.45 micrograms of biopsy DNA per sample underwent TCRB immunosequencing. The method was immunoSEQ multiplex PCR; TCRdb's version includes in-frame clones alone and lacks a portion of them. The sample has approximately 11,000 clones; 72% are singletons. The time point was: neoterminal ileum biopsy at postoperative endoscopy, about 6 months after surgery. V trimming: 6 bases; J trimming: 0 bases; junction bases outside the gene matches: 5. The CDR3 is made up of 15 amino acids. CDR1 is SQVTM and CDR2 is ANQGSEA in the germline V gene. Relative to its sample, this clone is large. Its antigen is as yet unknown.

The sequence came from an adult with Crohn's disease. The V call is TRBV29-1, the J call TRBJ1-4, with TRBD1 matching 9 bases. Sample: ileal tissue. The CDR3 loop reads CSVLDRGATNEKLFF. CDR3 DNA sequence: TGCAGCGTACTGGACAGGGGTGCAACTAATGAAAAACTGTTTTTT.